This is a list of T cell receptor beta chains from one sample in a study of blood T cell repertoires in COVID-19. Data came from immunoSEQ multiplex PCR; TCRdb stores just in-frame clones and leaves some out. The sample has 200,000 to 250,000 clones, roughly 83% seen once; the top ten hold 5% to 7%. Sample: peripheral blood. The receptor set was obtained from a woman over 75 with COVID-19, enrolled during active disease. The CDR3 runs from the conserved cysteine through the conserved F or W. Fields, in order: J gene, D gene, clone size, V gene, CDR3 DNA, CDR3 protein. D genes are given only for firm matches. The listing skips clone size in some rows; elsewhere it reads once, few, many or a size class.

J: TRBJ2-5; D: TRBD1; size: NA; V: TRBV19; DNA: TGTGCCAGTAGTATCGACAGGGGGTTCGGGGAGACCCAGTACTTC; CDR3: CASSIDRGFGETQYF
J: TRBJ1-1; D: NA; size: NA; V: TRBV28; DNA: TGTGCCAGCAGTGAGAACAGACTGAACACTGAAGCTTTCTTT; CDR3: CASSENRLNTEAFF
J: TRBJ2-2; D: NA; size: NA; V: TRBV6-5; DNA: TGTGCCAGCAAACGCGGGACGGCGAACACCGGGGAGCTGTTTTTT; CDR3: CASKRGTANTGELFF
J: TRBJ2-2; D: TRBD1; size: NA; V: TRBV19; DNA: TGTGCCAGTAGTTCCCGGGACAGGGGAAGGGGCGGGGAGCTGTTTTTT; CDR3: CASSSRDRGRGGELFF
J: TRBJ1-3; D: TRBD1; size: NA; V: TRBV6-4; DNA: TGTGCCAGCAGTGAAGAGGACAGGGCTGGAAACACCATATATTTT; CDR3: CASSEEDRAGNTIYF
J: TRBJ1-2; D: TRBD1; size: NA; V: TRBV19; DNA: TGTGCCAGTAGTTATAATTCCGGGACAGGAATGAACTACACCTTC; CDR3: CASSYNSGTGMNYTF
J: TRBJ2-2; D: TRBD2; size: NA; V: TRBV5-1; DNA: TGCGCCAGCAGCCAACCCAGCGGGGGGGCGCAGATCGGGGAGCTGTTTTTT; CDR3: CASSQPSGGAQIGELFF
J: TRBJ1-2; D: NA; size: NA; V: TRBV5-6; DNA: TGTGCCAGCAGCAATCTTGCAGGGGCGAATGGCTACACCTTC; CDR3: CASSNLAGANGYTF
J: TRBJ2-3; D: TRBD2; size: NA; V: TRBV5-5; DNA: TGTGCCAGCAGCTTGCCAGCGGGGGGATCAGATACGCAGTATTTT; CDR3: CASSLPAGGSDTQYF
J: TRBJ1-2; D: TRBD1; size: NA; V: TRBV9; DNA: TGTGCCAGCAGCCTATTAATAGGGGGCGCAAATGGCTACACCTTC; CDR3: CASSLLIGGANGYTF
J: TRBJ1-1; D: TRBD1; size: NA; V: TRBV12-3/TRBV12-4; DNA: TGTGCCAGCAGTTTAGGAAAGACAGGGATGACTTTCTTT; CDR3: CASSLGKTGMTFF
J: TRBJ2-2; D: NA; size: NA; V: TRBV27; DNA: TGTGCCAGCAGCCCCCAGGGGATCACAACCGGGGAGCTGTTTTTT; CDR3: CASSPQGITTGELFF
J: TRBJ2-1; D: NA; size: NA; V: TRBV9; DNA: TGTGCCAGCAGCGTAAGGGGGGGAAATGAGCAGTTCTTC; CDR3: CASSVRGGNEQFF
J: TRBJ2-7; D: TRBD1; size: NA; V: TRBV6-5; DNA: TGTGCCAGCAAGCTTGGACAGGGAGTCTACGAGCAGTACTTC; CDR3: CASKLGQGVYEQYF
J: TRBJ1-1; D: NA; size: NA; V: TRBV18; DNA: TGTGCCAGCTCACCTGGAAAGGGGGCTGAAGCTTTCTTT; CDR3: CASSPGKGAEAFF
J: TRBJ1-5; D: NA; size: NA; V: TRBV2; DNA: TGTGCCAGCAGTGTTGAGTTCGGTCAGCCCCAGCATTTT; CDR3: CASSVEFGQPQHF
J: TRBJ1-6; D: NA; size: NA; V: TRBV19; DNA: TGTGCCAGTAGTCCCCAGGGAATTTCTTCACCCCTCCACTTT; CDR3: CASSPQGISSPLHF
J: TRBJ1-2; D: TRBD1; size: NA; V: TRBV25-1; DNA: TGTGCCAGCAGTGATCACACAGGGGGCGGAGGATACTATGGCTACACCTTC; CDR3: CASSDHTGGGGYYGYTF
J: TRBJ1-1; D: NA; size: NA; V: TRBV7-9; DNA: TGTGCCAGCAGCTTGGAGGGGAGGATCTCTGAAGCTTTCTTT; CDR3: CASSLEGRISEAFF
J: TRBJ2-3; D: TRBD1; size: NA; V: TRBV5-4; DNA: TGTGCCAGCAGCCTTGGCTCGGGACAGTCAGGTACGCAGTATTTT; CDR3: CASSLGSGQSGTQYF
J: TRBJ1-5; D: NA; size: NA; V: TRBV9; DNA: TGTGCCAGCAGCGAAGACACGTATAGCAATCAGCCCCAGCATTTT; CDR3: CASSEDTYSNQPQHF
J: TRBJ1-1; D: NA; size: NA; V: TRBV24-1; DNA: TGTGCCACCAGTGATTTTGGGGCGGGAATTACTGAAGCTTTCTTT; CDR3: CATSDFGAGITEAFF
J: TRBJ1-2; D: NA; size: NA; V: TRBV28; DNA: TGTGCCAGCAGTTTAAGGGCAGGGACACTCGGCTACACCTTC; CDR3: CASSLRAGTLGYTF
J: TRBJ2-5; D: TRBD1; size: NA; V: TRBV5-1; DNA: TGCGCCAGCAGCTGGGACAGCAGTCAGACCCAGTACTTC; CDR3: CASSWDSSQTQYF
J: TRBJ1-3; D: TRBD1; size: few; V: TRBV6-5; DNA: TGTGCCAGCAGTTTCGACAGGGGGCCTGGAAACACCATATATTTT; CDR3: CASSFDRGPGNTIYF
J: TRBJ2-3; D: NA; size: NA; V: TRBV28; DNA: TGTGCCAGCAGGACCCTAGGGGCGGGCACAGATACGCAGTATTTT; CDR3: CASRTLGAGTDTQYF
J: TRBJ1-5; D: NA; size: NA; V: TRBV6-5; DNA: TGTGCCAGCGCAGGGTCGGGTCAGCCCCAGCATTTT; CDR3: CASAGSGQPQHF
J: TRBJ2-3; D: TRBD1; size: NA; V: TRBV18; DNA: TGTGCCAGCTCACCTCGACAGGGGACTAGCACAGATACGCAGTATTTT; CDR3: CASSPRQGTSTDTQYF
J: TRBJ1-6; D: NA; size: few; V: TRBV3-1/TRBV3-2; DNA: TGTGCCAGCAGCGAACAGGGATCACCCCTCCACTTT; CDR3: CASSEQGSPLHF
J: TRBJ1-6; D: NA; size: NA; V: TRBV4-3; DNA: TGCGCCAGCAGCCAGCATTTCAGTTCACCCCTCCACTTT; CDR3: CASSQHFSSPLHF
J: TRBJ2-7; D: TRBD1; size: NA; V: TRBV9; DNA: TGTGCCAGCAGCGAGGCCGGGACAGGAGGCTACGAGCAGTACTTC; CDR3: CASSEAGTGGYEQYF
J: TRBJ1-6; D: TRBD1; size: NA; V: TRBV11-2; DNA: TGTGCCAGCAGTTTCCGGGACAGTAATTCACCCCTCCACTTT; CDR3: CASSFRDSNSPLHF
J: TRBJ2-5; D: TRBD1; size: NA; V: TRBV2; DNA: TGTGCCAGCACCATCTTAGGGGGCACAGAGACCCAGTACTTC; CDR3: CASTILGGTETQYF
J: TRBJ1-5; D: NA; size: NA; V: TRBV18; DNA: TGTGCCAGCTCACCGTGGGGGGACAGCAATCAGCCCCAGCATTTT; CDR3: CASSPWGDSNQPQHF
J: TRBJ1-2; D: TRBD1; size: NA; V: TRBV28; DNA: TGTGCCAGCAGTTTTGGGGTTTGGACAGGGGGCCGTGGCTACACCTTC; CDR3: CASSFGVWTGGRGYTF
J: TRBJ2-7; D: NA; size: once; V: TRBV3-1/TRBV3-2; DNA: TGTGCCAGCAGCCCATTCACAGGGTACTACGAGCAGTACTTC; CDR3: CASSPFTGYYEQYF
J: TRBJ1-3; D: NA; size: NA; V: TRBV6-1; DNA: TGTGCCAGCAGTGACATGTTCTCTGGAAACACCATATATTTT; CDR3: CASSDMFSGNTIYF